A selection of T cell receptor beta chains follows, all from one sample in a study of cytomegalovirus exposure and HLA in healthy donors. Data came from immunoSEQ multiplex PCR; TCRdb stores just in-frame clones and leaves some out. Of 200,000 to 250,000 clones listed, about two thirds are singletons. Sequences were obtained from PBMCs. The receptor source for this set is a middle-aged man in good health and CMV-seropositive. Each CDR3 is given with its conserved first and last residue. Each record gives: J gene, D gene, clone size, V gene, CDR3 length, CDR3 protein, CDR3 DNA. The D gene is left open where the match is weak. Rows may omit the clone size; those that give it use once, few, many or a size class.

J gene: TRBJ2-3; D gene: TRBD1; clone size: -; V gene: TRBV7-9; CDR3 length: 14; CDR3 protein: CASWGTGQPDTQYF; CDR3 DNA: TGTGCCAGCTGGGGGACAGGGCAACCAGATACGCAGTATTTT
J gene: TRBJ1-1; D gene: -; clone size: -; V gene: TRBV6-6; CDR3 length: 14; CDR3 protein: CASSPGQTNTEAFF; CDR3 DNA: TGTGCCAGCAGCCCCGGACAGACGAACACTGAAGCTTTCTTT
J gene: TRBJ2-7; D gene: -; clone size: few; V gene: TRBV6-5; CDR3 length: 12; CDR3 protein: CASSPDRYEQYF; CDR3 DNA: TGTGCCAGCAGTCCTGACAGATACGAGCAGTACTTC
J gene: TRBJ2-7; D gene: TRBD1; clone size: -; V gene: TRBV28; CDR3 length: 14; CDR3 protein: CASSRTGPVYEQYF; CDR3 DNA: TGTGCCAGCAGCCGGACAGGACCCGTCTACGAGCAGTACTTC
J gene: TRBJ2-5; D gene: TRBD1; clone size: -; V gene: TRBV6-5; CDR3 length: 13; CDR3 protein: CASRPTGMETQYF; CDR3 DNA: TGTGCCAGCAGACCGACAGGGATGGAGACCCAGTACTTC
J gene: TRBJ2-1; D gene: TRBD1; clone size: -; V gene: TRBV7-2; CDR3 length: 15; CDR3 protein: CASSPQRQGHNEQFF; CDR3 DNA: TGTGCCAGCAGCCCCCAACGACAGGGACACAATGAGCAGTTCTTC
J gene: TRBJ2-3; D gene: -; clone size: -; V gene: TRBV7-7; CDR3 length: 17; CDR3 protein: CASSFLGGDSSTDTQYF; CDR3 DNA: TGTGCCAGCAGCTTTTTGGGGGGAGACTCGAGCACAGATACGCAGTATTTT
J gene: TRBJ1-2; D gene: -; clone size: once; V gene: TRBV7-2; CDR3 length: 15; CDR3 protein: CASSLTEQGNYGYTF; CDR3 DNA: TGTGCCAGCTCGTTAACGGAACAGGGAAACTATGGCTACACCTTC
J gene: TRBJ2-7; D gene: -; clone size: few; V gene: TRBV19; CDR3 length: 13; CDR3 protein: CASSIGGGDEQYF; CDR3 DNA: TGTGCCAGTAGTATAGGCGGCGGGGACGAGCAGTACTTC
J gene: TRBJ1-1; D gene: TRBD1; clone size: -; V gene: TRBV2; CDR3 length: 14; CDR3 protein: CASSLGQGNTEAFF; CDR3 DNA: TGTGCCAGCAGCCTGGGACAGGGGAACACTGAAGCTTTCTTT
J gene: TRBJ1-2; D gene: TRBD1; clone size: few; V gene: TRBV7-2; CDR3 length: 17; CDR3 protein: CASSLDQGATGIYGYTF; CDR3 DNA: TGTGCCAGCAGCTTAGATCAGGGGGCGACCGGGATCTATGGCTACACCTTC
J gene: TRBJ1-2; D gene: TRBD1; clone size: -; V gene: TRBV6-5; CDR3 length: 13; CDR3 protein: CASSLTGDYGYTF; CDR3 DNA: TGTGCCAGCAGTCTCACAGGGGACTATGGCTACACCTTC
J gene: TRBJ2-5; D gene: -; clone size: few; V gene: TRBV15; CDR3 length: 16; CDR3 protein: CATSREGTSPSETQYF; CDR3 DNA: TGTGCCACCAGCAGAGAAGGGACAAGCCCCTCAGAGACCCAGTACTTC
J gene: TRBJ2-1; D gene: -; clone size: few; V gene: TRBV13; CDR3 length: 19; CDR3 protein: CASSLVGGGHVSGYNEQFF; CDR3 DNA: TGTGCCAGCAGCTTAGTTGGGGGGGGGCACGTCTCGGGATACAATGAGCAGTTCTTC
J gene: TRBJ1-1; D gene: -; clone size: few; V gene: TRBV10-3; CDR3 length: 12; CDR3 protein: CAIREGQTEAFF; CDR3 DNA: TGTGCCATCAGGGAAGGACAGACTGAAGCTTTCTTT
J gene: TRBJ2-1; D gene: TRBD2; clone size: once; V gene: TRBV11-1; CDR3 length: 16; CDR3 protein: CASSFLLAGAYNEQFF; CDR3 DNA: TGTGCCAGCAGCTTCCTCCTAGCGGGAGCTTACAATGAGCAGTTCTTC
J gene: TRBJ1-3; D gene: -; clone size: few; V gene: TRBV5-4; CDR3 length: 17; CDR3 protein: CASSLGPQGNSGNTIYF; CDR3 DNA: TGTGCCAGCAGCTTAGGTCCCCAGGGGAACTCTGGAAACACCATATATTTT
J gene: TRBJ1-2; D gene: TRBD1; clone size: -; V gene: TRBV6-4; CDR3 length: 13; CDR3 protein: CASSQSGGYGYTF; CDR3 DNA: TGTGCCAGCAGCCAGTCAGGGGGCTATGGCTACACCTTC
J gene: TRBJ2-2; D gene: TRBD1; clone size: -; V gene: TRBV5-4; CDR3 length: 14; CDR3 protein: CASSLTTGTGELFF; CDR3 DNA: TGTGCCAGCAGCTTGACGACAGGGACCGGGGAGCTGTTTTTT
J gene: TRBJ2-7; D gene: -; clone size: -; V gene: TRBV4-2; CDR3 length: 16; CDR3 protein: CASSDRSDDTPYEQYF; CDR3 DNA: TGTGCCAGCAGCGATAGATCCGACGACACCCCCTACGAGCAGTACTTC
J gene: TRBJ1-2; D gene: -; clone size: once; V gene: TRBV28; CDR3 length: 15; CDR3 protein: CASSRTPGPAGGYTF; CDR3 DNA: TGTGCCAGCAGCCGAACTCCGGGACCCGCGGGAGGCTACACCTTC
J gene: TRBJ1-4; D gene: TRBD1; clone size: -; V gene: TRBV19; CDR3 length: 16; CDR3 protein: CASRPPTGGPNEKLFF; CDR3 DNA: TGTGCCAGTAGACCCCCTACAGGGGGGCCAAATGAAAAACTGTTTTTT
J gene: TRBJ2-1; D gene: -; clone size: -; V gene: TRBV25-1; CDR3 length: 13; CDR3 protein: CASRGQGNNEQFF; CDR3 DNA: TGTGCCAGCAGGGGGCAGGGGAACAATGAGCAGTTCTTC
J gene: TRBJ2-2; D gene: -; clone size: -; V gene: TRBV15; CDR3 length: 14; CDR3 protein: CATSWHHDTGELFF; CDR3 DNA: TGTGCCACCAGCTGGCACCACGACACCGGGGAGCTGTTTTTT